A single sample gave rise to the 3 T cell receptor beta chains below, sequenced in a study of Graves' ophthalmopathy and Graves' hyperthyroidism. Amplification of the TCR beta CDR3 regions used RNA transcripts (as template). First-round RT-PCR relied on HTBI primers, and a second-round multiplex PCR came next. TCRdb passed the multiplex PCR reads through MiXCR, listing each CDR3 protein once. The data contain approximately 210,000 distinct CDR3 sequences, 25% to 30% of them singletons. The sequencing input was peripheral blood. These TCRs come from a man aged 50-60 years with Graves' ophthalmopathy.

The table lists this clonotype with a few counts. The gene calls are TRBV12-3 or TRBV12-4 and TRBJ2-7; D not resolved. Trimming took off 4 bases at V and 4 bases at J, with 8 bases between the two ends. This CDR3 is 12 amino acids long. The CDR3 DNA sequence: TGTGCCAGCAGTTGGTCTCCTTACGAGCAGTACTTC. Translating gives CASSWSPYEQYF.

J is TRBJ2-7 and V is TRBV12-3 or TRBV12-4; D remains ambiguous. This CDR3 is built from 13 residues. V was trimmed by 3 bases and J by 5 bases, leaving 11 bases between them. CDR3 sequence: CASSLTITHEQYF. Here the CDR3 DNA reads TGTGCCAGCAGTTTGACAATAACCCACGAGCAGTACTTC.

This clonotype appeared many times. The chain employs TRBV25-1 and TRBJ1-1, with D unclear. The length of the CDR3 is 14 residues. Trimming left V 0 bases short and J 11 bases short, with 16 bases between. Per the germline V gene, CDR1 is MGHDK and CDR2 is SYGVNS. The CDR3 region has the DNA TGTGCCAGCAGTGAATATGGGCGAAAGGATCGGGCTTTCTTT. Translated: CASSEYGRKDRAFF.